The entry below gives a single TCR beta chain sequence along with its context. These data are taken from a study of blood T cells in healthy people across ages. The V and J ends lost 6 bases and 0 bases, in that order; junction bases with no gene match: 7. The germline V gene encodes CDR1 SEHNR and CDR2 FQNEAQ (reference sequence). The CDR3 spans 15 residues. The authors ran a second PCR of about 7 to 11 cycles using a sample-barcoded 5' primer and a J-beta primer mix. TCRdb re-called the 5' RACE reads with MiXCR, one entry per CDR3 protein. The sample yields about 1.5 million distinct CDR3 sequences, approximately 43% seen once.

This clonotype was sampled from a young woman in good health. This chain uses TRBV7-9 with TRBJ1-2; 7 bases align to TRBD1. The specimen was blood. In DNA form, the CDR3 reads TGTGCCAGCAGGGTAGGGACAGCCTCTAACTATGGCTACACCTTC. This codes for CASRVGTASNYGYTF.